This TCR beta chain was captured by sequencing in a study of cytomegalovirus exposure and HLA in healthy donors. About the study: The approximately 130 validation repertoires and the 666 first-cohort repertoires shared a platform, a later analysis reported.

Separate from the approximately 670-subject first cohort was the approximately 130-subject validation cohort, to which the donors belonged. Sequencing was performed with immunoSEQ multiplex PCR; in TCRdb, only in-frame clones are kept and a portion is missing. The repertoire includes 150,000 to 200,000 clones, more than 70% of them detected once, and more than 8.5% sits in the top ten. The CDR3 runs to 14 residues. V gave up 0 bases and J gave up 0 bases, with 4 bases separating them. Germline V gives CDR1 SGHTS, CDR2 YDEGEE. The sequence was obtained from a young man in good health and CMV-seropositive. The rearrangement uses TRBV5-8 and TRBJ2-4; D is ambiguous. The source material was PBMCs. The CDR3 protein is CASSLGLAKNIQYF. For the CDR3, the DNA is TGTGCCAGCAGCTTGGGTCTAGCCAAAAACATTCAGTACTTC.